The rows below give T cell receptor beta chains drawn from one sample of a study of post-analysis software for immune sequencing data. TCRdb called the PCR reads again in MiXCR, with one record for every CDR3 protein. The profile shows about 540,000 distinct CDR3 sequences, approximately 34% of them singletons. The material sequenced was blood. Every receptor here comes from a girl aged 2 to 17 with multiple sclerosis. Both conserved end residues are part of each CDR3. Fields, in order: D gene, clone size, V gene, J gene, CDR3 DNA, CDR3 protein. A D gene is named only where the DNA matches it firmly. For some rows the clone size is stated as once, few or many, or as a class when expanded; others skip it.

>TRBD2|NA|TRBV12-3/TRBV12-4|TRBJ2-7
TGTGCCAGCAGTTTAGGGACTAGCGGGGGCCTCAGCTCCTACGAGCAGTACTTC
CASSLGTSGGLSSYEQYF
>TRBD2|few|TRBV7-3|TRBJ2-1
TGTGCCAGCAGCTTATTGGGTTTAGCGGGGGGGCAGTTCTTC
CASSLLGLAGGQFF
>NA|NA|TRBV12-3/TRBV12-4|TRBJ1-3
TGTGCCAGCAGTTTCCCTGGAAACACCATATATTTT
CASSFPGNTIYF
>NA|NA|TRBV6-5|TRBJ1-1
TGTGCCGGCACCCCGAACAGGGCAGGGAGGAACACTGAAGCTTTCTTT
CAGTPNRAGRNTEAFF
>NA|few|TRBV12-3/TRBV12-4|TRBJ1-2
TGTGCCAGCAGTCCCACAATCTATGGCTACACCTTC
CASSPTIYGYTF
>TRBD2|few|TRBV20-1|TRBJ2-3
TGCAGTGCTAGCCTACTAGCGGGGGTCACAGATACGCAGTATTTT
CSASLLAGVTDTQYF
>NA|NA|TRBV27|TRBJ1-6
TGTGCCAGCAGTTTCTCTCATCTTTCACCCCTCCACTTT
CASSFSHLSPLHF
>TRBD1|NA|TRBV29-1|TRBJ2-5
TGCAGCGTTGAGGGGACAGGGAGTGAGTACTTC
CSVEGTGSEYF
>NA|NA|TRBV7-9|TRBJ2-4
TGTGCCAGCAGCTTAGGAGTTGGTGGGGCGGGAGCCAAAAACATTCAGTACTTC
CASSLGVGGAGAKNIQYF
>NA|many|TRBV12-3/TRBV12-4|TRBJ1-2
TGTGCCAGCAGTCCTAGAGGGAACTATGGCTACACCTTC
CASSPRGNYGYTF
>NA|NA|TRBV6-2/TRBV6-3|TRBJ1-1
TGTGCCTCCAAACCACTTTGGTCGGGAGAGGGAGACACTGAAGCTTTCTTT
CASKPLWSGEGDTEAFF
>NA|NA|TRBV5-1|TRBJ2-5
TGCGCCAGCAGAGAGGCCCAGACCCAGTACTTC
CASREAQTQYF
>NA|few|TRBV5-1|TRBJ2-7
TGCGCCAGCTATGCTCGGGGGGCAGGGGGAGACGAGCAGTACTTC
CASYARGAGGDEQYF
>TRBD1|NA|TRBV3-1|TRBJ2-5
TGTGCCAGCAGCCAAGTCAGGGGGACCCAAGAGACCCAGTACTTC
CASSQVRGTQETQYF
>TRBD2|many|TRBV20-1|TRBJ2-3
TGCAGTGCTGGAGAAGGACTAGCGGGACTAATGGGTCTTACGCAGTATTTT
CSAGEGLAGLMGLTQYF
>NA|NA|TRBV20-1|TRBJ2-7
TGCAGTGCTAGAGGGAGGGGGGTTACCTACGAGCAGTACTTC
CSARGRGVTYEQYF
>NA|NA|TRBV6-6|TRBJ1-2
TGTGCCAGCACCTTAGGGGGTAATGGCTACACCTTC
CASTLGGNGYTF
>TRBD1|NA|TRBV20-1|TRBJ2-5
TGCAGTGCTGCTCTATCAGGGGGAAAGAAGACCCAGTACTTC
CSAALSGGKKTQYF
>TRBD1|NA|TRBV27|TRBJ2-1
TGTGCCAGCTACAGCGGGACAGGGGTAAATGAGCAGTTCTTC
CASYSGTGVNEQFF
>TRBD1|NA|TRBV5-8|TRBJ1-6
TGTGCCAGCAACATAGGACAGGGGTCTTCACCCCTCCACTTT
CASNIGQGSSPLHF
>NA|NA|TRBV11-2|TRBJ2-3
TGTGCCAGCAGGCGGGCGGCAGATACGCGGTATTTT
CASRRAADTRYF
>TRBD1|NA|TRBV7-8|TRBJ1-2
TGTGCCAGCAGCCCCATCGGACAGGGGGCGACTGGCTACACCTTC
CASSPIGQGATGYTF
>NA|few|TRBV2|TRBJ1-6
TGTGCCAGCAGTGTGGAAAGGGTTGGCTCACCCCTCCACTTT
CASSVERVGSPLHF
>NA|NA|TRBV7-9|TRBJ2-1
TGTGCCAGCAGCGTAGTCCCAAGGTTCGGCGATGAGCAGTTCTTC
CASSVVPRFGDEQFF
>TRBD1|few|TRBV5-1|TRBJ2-7
TGCGCCAGCAGCGGAATCGGGACAGGGCAGGCCGAGCAGTACTTC
CASSGIGTGQAEQYF
>NA|NA|TRBV5-1|TRBJ1-1
TGCGCCAGCAGCTTGTGGGGTGAGAACACTGAAGCTTTCTTT
CASSLWGENTEAFF
>NA|NA|TRBV12-3/TRBV12-4|TRBJ2-3
TGTGCCAGCAGTTTCATTGGGGATGGAGATACGCAGTATTTT
CASSFIGDGDTQYF
>TRBD1|few|TRBV5-5|TRBJ1-1
TGTGCCAGCAGCCTGACACGACAGGGCAACACTGAAGCTTTCTTT
CASSLTRQGNTEAFF
>NA|few|TRBV6-6|TRBJ2-3
TGTGCCAGCAGTCAACGGACGGGGCCCGGCACAGATACGCAGTATTTT
CASSQRTGPGTDTQYF
>TRBD1|NA|TRBV20-1|TRBJ2-7
TGCAGTGCTAGAGATGGGGCCCCTACCGGGACAGCTTTCTACGAGCAGTACTTC
CSARDGAPTGTAFYEQYF
>TRBD2|few|TRBV6-6|TRBJ2-5
TGTGCCAGCTCATCGGGGGGGGTGCAGACCCAGTACTTC
CASSSGGVQTQYF
>TRBD1|NA|TRBV28|TRBJ2-3
TGTGCCAGCAGTTTAACAAGGGGGCTTACAGATACGCAGTATTTT
CASSLTRGLTDTQYF
>TRBD2|NA|TRBV9|TRBJ2-1
TGTGCCGGCAGCCCCACGACTAGCGGGGGGCGAAGGGAGCAGTTCTTC
CAGSPTTSGGRREQFF
>TRBD1|NA|TRBV6-1|TRBJ1-5
TGTGCCAGCAGCTCGGGACAGGGGGCGGCTAGCAATCAGCCCCAGCATTTT
CASSSGQGAASNQPQHF
>NA|few|TRBV20-1|TRBJ1-5
TGCAGTGCTGAAGAGGGGGGGGGCAATCAGCCCCAGCATTTT
CSAEEGGGNQPQHF
>NA|NA|TRBV29-1|TRBJ1-1
TGCAGCGTTGCGGACATGAACACTGAAGCTTTCTTT
CSVADMNTEAFF
>TRBD1|NA|TRBV5-1|TRBJ2-7
TGCGCCAGCAGCTTGGCCGGGACAGGGCAGCAGCAGTACTTC
CASSLAGTGQQQYF
>TRBD1|NA|TRBV6-1|TRBJ2-7
TGTGCCAGCAGTGAAATTTGGGACAGGGTAGGCGAGCAGTACTTC
CASSEIWDRVGEQYF
>TRBD1|few|TRBV5-1|TRBJ2-5
TGCGCCAGCAGCTCTTCGGGACAGCAAGAGACCCAGTACTTC
CASSSSGQQETQYF
>TRBD2|few|TRBV10-3|TRBJ2-5
TGTGCCATCGGGCCTAGCGGGGGAAAAGAGACCCAGTACTTC
CAIGPSGGKETQYF
>NA|NA|TRBV2|TRBJ2-1
TGTGCCAGCAGGGAATGGGGCAATGAGCAGTTCTTC
CASREWGNEQFF
>NA|NA|TRBV5-1|TRBJ2-5
TGCGCCAGTAGGGGGGCCCAAGAGACCCAGTACTTC
CASRGAQETQYF
>NA|few|TRBV7-8|TRBJ2-5
TGTGCCAGCAGCTTAGCTCGCCTAGCGAGAGAGACCCAGTACTTC
CASSLARLARETQYF
>NA|NA|TRBV20-1|TRBJ2-5
TGCAGTGCCTGGGTCTTAAGGAGGGAGACCCAGTACTTC
CSAWVLRRETQYF
>TRBD1|NA|TRBV6-5|TRBJ1-2
TGTGCCAGCAGTTACTGGGGACAGGGCACGGGGGGTGGCTACACCTTC
CASSYWGQGTGGGYTF
>NA|NA|TRBV5-6|TRBJ2-2
TGTGCCAGCAGCATCGGACAGCCCGGGGAGCTGTTTTTT
CASSIGQPGELFF
>NA|NA|TRBV20-1|TRBJ1-6
TGCAGTGCTAGAGATTCCGCCCCGGGGACCTATTCACCCCCCCACTTT
CSARDSAPGTYSPPHF
>NA|NA|TRBV20-1|TRBJ1-1
TGCAGTGCTAGTCTACTGATGAACACTGAAGCTTTCTTT
CSASLLMNTEAFF
>TRBD2|once|TRBV20-1|TRBJ2-2
TGCAGTGCTAGACCGGGACTAGCGGGGACCGGGGAGCTGTTTTTT
CSARPGLAGTGELFF